This T cell receptor beta chain was identified in a study of CD8+CD57+ T cells in acquired aplastic anemia. The TCR beta profiling, which covered VDJ combination and CDR3 sequence, was carried out using genomic DNA as the template. TCRdb reanalysed the reads using MiXCR and keeps one entry per CDR3 protein. The top ten hold about 3% of the sample, which has roughly 160,000 distinct CDR3 sequences, roughly 48% seen once. Germline V lookup: CDR1 LNHDA, CDR2 SQIVND (reference sequence). The ends lost 7 bases at V and 2 bases at J; junction bases unmatched: 2. This CDR3 has 13 residues. This clonotype was recorded once. For sequencing, patients were chosen who had shown expansion of CD8+CD57+ cells by flow cytometry.

Sequenced material: sorted CD4+, CD8+, or CD8+CD57+ T cells (not recorded which) from PBMCs. The gene calls are TRBV19 and TRBJ1-3; the match to TRBD1 covers 7 bases. This clonotype was sampled from a human donor with aplastic anemia. The CDR3 loop is CASMTGTGNTIYF. The CDR3 coding sequence is TGTGCCAGTATGACAGGGACTGGAAACACCATATATTTT.